Following are 2 T cell receptor beta chains from one sample sequenced in a study of T-cell reconstitution after alpha-beta-depleted transplantation in children. Preparation of the TCRbeta library was carried out with unique molecular identifiers. TCRdb re-derived calls from the PCR reads in MiXCR, one entry per CDR3 protein. The sample yields about a million distinct CDR3 sequences, about 26% seen once. Specimen: PBMCs, mostly from graft donor cells, collected 360 days after TCRalphabeta/CD19-depleted stem cell transplant. The source is a boy under two years old who had a stem cell transplant for SCID, so the T cells may come from the graft donor.

The CDR3 sequence: CSANGEINEKLFF. The DNA for the CDR3 is TGCAGTGCTAATGGGGAGATTAATGAAAAACTGTTTTTT. The rearrangement links TRBV20-1 to TRBJ1-4; unclear D gene. The CDR3 consists of 13 residues. Trimming cost V 4 bases and J 4 bases, with 10 bases left between them. Per the germline V gene, CDR1 is DFQATT and CDR2 is SNEGSKA (reference sequence).

This clonotype has at least ten counts. V usage is TRBV11-2 and J usage is TRBJ1-1; D gene ambiguous. The CDR3 spans 12 residues. V was clipped by 8 bases and J by 1 base, with 8 bases between them. Looked up from germline, CDR1 is SGHAT and CDR2 is FQNNGV. In DNA form, the CDR3 reads TGTGCCAGCGGCTACAGGAACACTGAAGCTTTCTTT. Protein sequence: CASGYRNTEAFF.